The rows below give T cell receptor beta chains drawn from one sample of a study of regulatory T cells in long-lasting Graves disease. TCRdb itself ran the multiplex PCR reads through MiXCR, one entry per CDR3 protein. Of hundreds of thousands of distinct CDR3 sequences in the sample, over 15% are singletons; the top ten hold 25% to 30%. This sample was also put to use in a study of T cells in Graves' hyperthyroidism and ophthalmopathy.

The specimen was peripheral blood mononuclear cells (PBMCs), collected at new diagnosis, from a patient treated with antithyroid drugs. These receptor sequences come from a middle-aged man with Graves disease. Both conserved end residues are part of each CDR3. D genes are given only for firm matches. Clone size is given for some rows only: seen once, a few or many times, or a class if the clone is expanded.

>TRBJ2-2|.|.|TRBV2
TGTGCCAGCAGGGGCCATAGGAACACCGGGGAGCTGTTTTTT
CASRGHRNTGELFF
>TRBJ2-4|.|TRBD1|TRBV9
TGTGCCAGCAGCCGGACAGGGAAAAACATTCAGTACTTC
CASSRTGKNIQYF
>TRBJ1-2|.|.|TRBV5-6
TGTGCCAGCAGCCGTGGGGTCTATGGCTACACCTTC
CASSRGVYGYTF
>TRBJ1-2|.|TRBD1|TRBV7-3
TGTGCCAGCAGCTTGGCGACAGGGGATGGCTACACCTTC
CASSLATGDGYTF
>TRBJ2-7|many|.|TRBV5-1
TGCGCCAGCAGCACGGACCCGCTACCAGCCGAGCAGTACTTC
CASSTDPLPAEQYF
>TRBJ1-1|many|.|TRBV20-1
TGCAGTGCTGGGCTTAGGAACACTGAAGCTTTCTTT
CSAGLRNTEAFF
>TRBJ2-7|many|.|TRBV3-1
TGTGCCAGCAGTCCGGGACCTACCGAGCAGTACTTC
CASSPGPTEQYF
>TRBJ2-1|few|.|TRBV9
TGTGCCAGCAGCGGGGGTGTTGGCTCCTACAATGAGCAGTTCTTC
CASSGGVGSYNEQFF
>TRBJ2-3|few|TRBD2|TRBV11-2
TGTGCCAGCAGCTATCTCGCCGGGACTAGCGGACATACGCAGTATTTT
CASSYLAGTSGHTQYF
>TRBJ1-2|few|.|TRBV10-3
TGTGCCATCAGTGAGTTAGGGGCGACTGGCTACACCTTC
CAISELGATGYTF
>TRBJ2-3|.|TRBD2|TRBV9
TGTGCCAGCAGCGTAGACGCTAGCGGGAACCCTAGCACAGATACGCAGTATTTT
CASSVDASGNPSTDTQYF
>TRBJ1-4|many|TRBD1|TRBV6-1
TGTGCCAGCAGTCAGACAGGGGGTAATGAAAAACTGTTTTTT
CASSQTGGNEKLFF
>TRBJ2-2|.|.|TRBV4-1
TGCGCCAGCAGCCAAGATCCCAGGGGGAACACCGGGGAGCTGTTTTTT
CASSQDPRGNTGELFF
>TRBJ1-1|many|.|TRBV5-1
TGCGCCAGCGAGCCCGGGACGGCGAACACTGAAGCTTTCTTT
CASEPGTANTEAFF
>TRBJ2-3|many|.|TRBV7-9
TGTGCCAGCAGCCCCCCCCCTATGGGCACAGATACGCAGTATTTT
CASSPPPMGTDTQYF
>TRBJ2-1|.|.|TRBV19
TGTGCCAGTAGCCGACTAGAGGGTTACAATGAGCAGTTCTTC
CASSRLEGYNEQFF
>TRBJ2-1|few|.|TRBV5-1
TGCGCCAGCAGCTATAGGGCTAGTCGGTACAATGAGCAGTTCTTC
CASSYRASRYNEQFF
>TRBJ2-1|.|.|TRBV20-1
TGCAGTGCTAGAGATGTAATGGGGGGCGTACGGGGCAATGAGCAGTTCTTC
CSARDVMGGVRGNEQFF
>TRBJ1-1|.|.|TRBV30
TGTGCCTGGAGTGTAGAAGTCTCAACGACTGAAGCTTTCTTT
CAWSVEVSTTEAFF
>TRBJ1-2|.|.|TRBV20-1
TGCAGTCCTAGACCCAATGCAGCTAACTATGGCTACACCTTC
CSPRPNAANYGYTF
>TRBJ1-1|many|.|TRBV6-4
TGTGCCAGCAGTGACTCTGGGGCCGGGAACACTGAAGCTTTCTTT
CASSDSGAGNTEAFF
>TRBJ2-3|many|.|TRBV20-1
TGCAGTGCTCCGACCTTAGGGGGTAAAGATACGCAGTATTTT
CSAPTLGGKDTQYF
>TRBJ1-6|.|.|TRBV5-6
TGTGCCAGCAGCTCCTACAGGGCTAATTCACCCCTCCACTTT
CASSSYRANSPLHF
>TRBJ2-6|few|TRBD2|TRBV3-1
TGTGCCAGCAGCCTCTATAGCGGGGGGGCACTTGGGGCCAACGTCCTGACTTTC
CASSLYSGGALGANVLTF
>TRBJ2-5|many|TRBD1|TRBV20-1
TGCAGTGCTTCCCCAGGGGGCATGGAGACCCAGTACTTC
CSASPGGMETQYF
>TRBJ1-6|many|TRBD1|TRBV5-1
TGCGCCAGCAGCCAAACCGGGACAGATAATTCACCCCTCCACTTT
CASSQTGTDNSPLHF
>TRBJ2-1|.|TRBD2|TRBV7-9
TGTGCCAGCAGCGTGGGACTAGCGGGGGGCAATGAGCAGTTCTTC
CASSVGLAGGNEQFF
>TRBJ2-1|.|.|TRBV5-1
TGCGCCAGCAGCACGGTCGGGGGCTCCTACAATGAGCAGTTCTTC
CASSTVGGSYNEQFF
>TRBJ2-3|.|.|TRBV20-1
TGCAGTGCTACTAGACTAGATTTTACAGATACGCAGTATTTT
CSATRLDFTDTQYF
>TRBJ2-7|many|TRBD2|TRBV12-3/TRBV12-4
TGTGCCAGCAGCCCCCGGGGGGGCTCGGTCTACGAGCAGTACTTC
CASSPRGGSVYEQYF
>TRBJ2-4|many|TRBD2|TRBV7-2
TGTGCCAGCAGCCTGACTAGCGGGGGGGCTTACATTCAGTACTTC
CASSLTSGGAYIQYF
>TRBJ2-3|.|TRBD2|TRBV19
TGTGCCAGTAGGCTAGCGGGGTCAGATACGCAGTATTTT
CASRLAGSDTQYF
>TRBJ1-1|.|TRBD1|TRBV28
TGTGCCAGCAGTTTATCACCCAGGGGGGCTCTTGAAGCTTTCTTT
CASSLSPRGALEAFF
>TRBJ2-7|few|.|TRBV5-1
TGCGCCAGCAGCCTAACAGTTTTCTACGAGCAGTACTTC
CASSLTVFYEQYF
>TRBJ1-4|many|.|TRBV30
TGTGCCTGGACCGTAGGGCTCGGCGACCCAAATGAAAAACTGTTTTTT
CAWTVGLGDPNEKLFF
>TRBJ2-7|many|.|TRBV5-1
TGCGCCAGCAGCTTGGAGCGGCGGGGCCACTACGAGCAGTACTTC
CASSLERRGHYEQYF
>TRBJ1-1|few|.|TRBV19
TGTGCCAGTAGTATTGGAGGGATGGGGACTGAAGCTTTCTTT
CASSIGGMGTEAFF
>TRBJ2-1|many|.|TRBV5-1
TGTGCCAGCAGCTTAGGACAGAGCTCCTACAATGAGCAGTTCTTC
CASSLGQSSYNEQFF
>TRBJ2-2|.|TRBD2|TRBV24-1
TGTGCCGCGGGGGGTCGCGCCGGGGAGCTGTTTTTT
CAAGGRAGELFF
>TRBJ2-7|many|.|TRBV27
TGTGCCAGCAGGAGGCTAGGCGGCGAGCAGTACTTC
CASRRLGGEQYF
>TRBJ2-5|many|.|TRBV27
TGTGCCAGCAGACATAGCAGGGGTCAAGAGACCCAGTACTTC
CASRHSRGQETQYF
>TRBJ1-6|many|TRBD1|TRBV2
TGTGCCAGCAACACAGGGGATTCACCCCTCCACTTT
CASNTGDSPLHF
>TRBJ2-7|many|.|TRBV7-2
TGTGCCAGCACCTTGGGGATAGAGCAGTACTTC
CASTLGIEQYF
>TRBJ2-1|.|TRBD1|TRBV27
TGTGCCAGCAGTATATCTAAGTTTGCGGGACAGGGGGGCAATGAGCAGTTCTTC
CASSISKFAGQGGNEQFF
>TRBJ2-7|few|.|TRBV20-1
TGCAGTGCTAAAGACAGCTCCTACGAGCAGTACTTC
CSAKDSSYEQYF
>TRBJ1-6|few|.|TRBV4-2
TGTGCCAGCAGCCAAGATCGGGGGTTCTCACCCCTCCACTTT
CASSQDRGFSPLHF
>TRBJ1-4|.|.|TRBV5-1
TGCGCCAGCAGCTTGGGAGACACAGATAATGAAGAACTGTTTTTT
CASSLGDTDNEELFF
>TRBJ1-2|many|TRBD1|TRBV28
TGTGCCAGCAGTGGGACAGCGCTTTATGGCTACACCTTC
CASSGTALYGYTF
>TRBJ2-7|.|TRBD2|TRBV20-1
TGCAGTGCTCGGCGGGGGGGCGGCCACGAGCAGTACTTC
CSARRGGGHEQYF
>TRBJ2-2|.|.|TRBV28
TGTGCCAGCAGTTCAGGCAGATCGAACACCGGGGAGCTGTTTTTT
CASSSGRSNTGELFF
>TRBJ2-1|many|TRBD1|TRBV11-2
TGTGCCAGCAGCTTTACTCCCAGGGGGCTTTTAACAAGCAATGAGCAGTTCTTC
CASSFTPRGLLTSNEQFF
>TRBJ2-3|many|TRBD2|TRBV5-4
TGTGCCAGCGGGACTAGCGGGGCAGATACGCAGTATTTT
CASGTSGADTQYF
>TRBJ1-5|many|TRBD1|TRBV2
TGTGCCAGCAGCCTGAGGGGGCATAGCAATCAGCCCCAGCATTTT
CASSLRGHSNQPQHF
>TRBJ2-3|many|.|TRBV28
TGTGCCAGCAGTCTCCAAGCGGGGACAGGAGACACAGATACGCAGTATTTT
CASSLQAGTGDTDTQYF